This TCR beta chain was observed in a study of blood T cell repertoires in COVID-19. Study-level background: The analysed material was cDNA or gDNA that came from T cells, B-cell-depleted T cells, or PBMCs.

Sequencing was performed with immunoSEQ multiplex PCR; in TCRdb, only in-frame clones are kept and a portion is missing. The sample records some 68,000 clones, more than 80% being singletons. Per the germline V gene, CDR1 is SEHNR and CDR2 is FQNEAQ (reference sequence). This CDR3 has 15 residues. V gave up 5 bases and J gave up 4 bases, with 14 bases separating them. The origin of this receptor is a man aged 50 to 60 with acute or convalescent COVID-19. The chain uses TRBV7-9 and TRBJ1-4, with a possible D match to TRBD1 (5 bases). The source material was peripheral blood. The CDR3: CASSADSSLNEKLFF. CDR3 bases: TGTGCCAGCAGCGCAGACAGCTCCCTTAATGAAAAACTGTTTTTT.